This TCR beta chain was sequenced in a study of CD8+CD57+ T cells in acquired aplastic anemia. Study-level background: DNA from sorted CD4+ and CD8+ cells averaged roughly 3.2 ug. Healthy donor CD4+ samples were sequenced to a depth that averaged roughly 10 million reads. Study-wide findings and caveats: Twenty-nine CD8+ CDR3 sequences were shared between patients and controls. CD8+ Simpson's diversity did not differ significantly between patients and controls.

The V segment lost 5 bases and the J segment 3 bases; nucleotides outside the gene matches: 3. Germline V gives CDR1 WNHNN, CDR2 SYGVQD (reference sequence). The CDR3 loop spans 13 amino acids. This clonotype was found a few times. No antigen is known for it. Genomic DNA constituted the template upon which TCR beta VDJ and CDR3 profiling was performed. Each CDR3 protein is one row after TCRdb ran MiXCR on the reads. The data show 400,000 to 450,000 distinct CDR3 sequences, around 72% seen once. The receptor was isolated from a human donor in good health, serving as a control. This sequence joins TRBV10-1 and TRBJ2-7; 8 bases map to TRBD1. What was sequenced was sorted CD4+, CD8+, or CD8+CD57+ T cells (not recorded which) from PBMCs. CDR3 region: CASSSDRVYEQYF. CDR3 bases: TGCGCCAGCAGTTCGGACAGGGTCTACGAGCAGTACTTC.